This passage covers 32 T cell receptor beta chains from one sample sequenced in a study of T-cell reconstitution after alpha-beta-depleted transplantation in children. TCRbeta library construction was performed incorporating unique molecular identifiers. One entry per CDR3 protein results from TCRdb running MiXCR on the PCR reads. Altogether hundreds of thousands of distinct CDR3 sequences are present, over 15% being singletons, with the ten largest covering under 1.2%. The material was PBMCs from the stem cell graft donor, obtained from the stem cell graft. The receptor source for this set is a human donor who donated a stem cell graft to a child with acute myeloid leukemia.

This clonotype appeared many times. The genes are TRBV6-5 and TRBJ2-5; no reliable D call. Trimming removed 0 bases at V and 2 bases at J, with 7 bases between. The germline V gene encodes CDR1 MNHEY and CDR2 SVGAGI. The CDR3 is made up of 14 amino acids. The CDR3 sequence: CASSYSTSQETQYF. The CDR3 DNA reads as TGTGCCAGCAGTTACTCGACATCACAAGAGACCCAGTACTTC.

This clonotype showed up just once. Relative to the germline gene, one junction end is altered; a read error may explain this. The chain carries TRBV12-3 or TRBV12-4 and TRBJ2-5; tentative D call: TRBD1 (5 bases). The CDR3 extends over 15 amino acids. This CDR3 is CSSKSTWQGRETQYF. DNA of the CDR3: TGTTCCAGCAAATCTACCTGGCAGGGCCGAGAGACCCAGTACTTC.

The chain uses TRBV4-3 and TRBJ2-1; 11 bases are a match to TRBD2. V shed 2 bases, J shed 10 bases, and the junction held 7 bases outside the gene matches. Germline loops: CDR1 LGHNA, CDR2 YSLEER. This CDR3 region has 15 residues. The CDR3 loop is CASSQSSGGPMEQFF. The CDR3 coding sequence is TGCGCCAGCAGCCAATCTAGCGGGGGGCCCATGGAGCAGTTCTTC.

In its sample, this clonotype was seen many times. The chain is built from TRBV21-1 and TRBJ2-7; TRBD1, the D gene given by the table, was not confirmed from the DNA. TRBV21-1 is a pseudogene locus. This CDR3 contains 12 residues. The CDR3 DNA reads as TGTGCCAGCAGACTACAGGGGGCCGAGCAGTACTTC. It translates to CASRLQGAEQYF.

The CDR3 DNA reads TGTGCCAGCATGGAGACAGGGCAAAGCGGCGGCTACACCTTC. This gives the protein CASMETGQSGGYTF. The chain carries TRBV12-3 or TRBV12-4 and TRBJ1-2; the match to TRBD1 covers 7 bases. Trimming at V came to 7 bases and at J to 8 bases, leaving 13 bases not matched to a gene. The CDR3 has 14 amino acids.

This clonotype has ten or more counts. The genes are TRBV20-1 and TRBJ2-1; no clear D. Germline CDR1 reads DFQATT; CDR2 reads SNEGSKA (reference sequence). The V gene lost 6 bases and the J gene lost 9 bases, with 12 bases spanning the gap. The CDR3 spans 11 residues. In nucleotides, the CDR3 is TGCAGTGCCCCGCGCGGCCCTGAGCAGTTCTTC. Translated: CSAPRGPEQFF.

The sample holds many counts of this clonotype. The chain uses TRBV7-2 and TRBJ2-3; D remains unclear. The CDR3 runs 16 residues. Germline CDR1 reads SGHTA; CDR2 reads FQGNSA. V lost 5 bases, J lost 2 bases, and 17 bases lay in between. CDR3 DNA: TGTGCCAGCAGCGTCTCGGGCCCCTTGCCCACAGATACGCAGTATTTT. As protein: CASSVSGPLPTDTQYF. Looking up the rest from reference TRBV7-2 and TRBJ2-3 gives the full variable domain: GAGVSQSPSNKVTEKGKDVELRCDPISGHTALYWYRQSLGQGLEFLIYFQGNSAPDKSGLPSDRFSAERTGGSVSTLTIQRTQQEDSAVYLCASSVSGPLPTDTQYFGPGTRLTVL.

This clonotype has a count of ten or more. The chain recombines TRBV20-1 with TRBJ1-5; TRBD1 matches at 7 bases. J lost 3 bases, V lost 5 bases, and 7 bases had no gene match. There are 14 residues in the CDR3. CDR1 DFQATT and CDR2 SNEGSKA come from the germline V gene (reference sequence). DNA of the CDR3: TGCAGTGCTCACCGGGACAGTAACAATCAGCCCCAGCATTTT. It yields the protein CSAHRDSNNQPQHF.

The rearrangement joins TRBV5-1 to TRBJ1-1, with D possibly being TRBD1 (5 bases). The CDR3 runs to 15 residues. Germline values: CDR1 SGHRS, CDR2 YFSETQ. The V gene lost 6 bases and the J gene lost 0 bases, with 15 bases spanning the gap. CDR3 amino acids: CASMPDRGVNTEAFF. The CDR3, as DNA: TGCGCCAGCATGCCCGACCGGGGGGTGAACACTGAAGCTTTCTTT. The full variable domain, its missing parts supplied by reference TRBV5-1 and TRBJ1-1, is KAGVTQTPRYLIKTRGQQVTLSCSPISGHRSVSWYQQTPGQGLQFLFEYFSETQRNKGNFPGRFSGRQFSNSRSEMNVSTLELGDSALYLCASMPDRGVNTEAFFGQGTRLTVV.

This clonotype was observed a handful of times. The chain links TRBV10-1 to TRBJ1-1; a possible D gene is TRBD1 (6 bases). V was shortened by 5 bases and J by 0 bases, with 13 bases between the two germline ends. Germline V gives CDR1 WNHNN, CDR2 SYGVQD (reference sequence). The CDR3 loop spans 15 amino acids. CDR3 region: CASSLDSRMNTEAFF. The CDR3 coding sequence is TGCGCCAGCAGTCTGGACAGTAGAATGAACACTGAAGCTTTCTTT.

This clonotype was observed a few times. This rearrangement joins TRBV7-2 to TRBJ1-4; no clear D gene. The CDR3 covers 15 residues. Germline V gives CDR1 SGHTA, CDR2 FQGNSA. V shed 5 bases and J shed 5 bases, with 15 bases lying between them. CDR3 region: CASSLLVTRNEKLFF. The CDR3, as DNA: TGTGCCAGCAGCCTGCTGGTTACCCGAAATGAAAAACTGTTTTTT.

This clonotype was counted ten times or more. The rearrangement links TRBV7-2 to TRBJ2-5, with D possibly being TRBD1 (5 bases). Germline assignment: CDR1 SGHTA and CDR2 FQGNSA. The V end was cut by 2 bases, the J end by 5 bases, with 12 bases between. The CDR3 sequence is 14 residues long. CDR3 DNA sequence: TGTGCCAGCAGCTTAATAGGGGTCCCGGAGACCCAGTACTTC. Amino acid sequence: CASSLIGVPETQYF. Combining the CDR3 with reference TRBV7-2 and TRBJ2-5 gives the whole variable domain GAGVSQSPSNKVTEKGKDVELRCDPISGHTALYWYRQSLGQGLEFLIYFQGNSAPDKSGLPSDRFSAERTGGSVSTLTIQRTQQEDSAVYLCASSLIGVPETQYFGPGTRLLVL.

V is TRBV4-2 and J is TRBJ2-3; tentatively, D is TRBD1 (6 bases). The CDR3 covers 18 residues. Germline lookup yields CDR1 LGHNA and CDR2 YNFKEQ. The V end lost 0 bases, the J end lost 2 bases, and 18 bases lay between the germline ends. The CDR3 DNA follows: TGTGCCAGCAGCCAAGATCCGGCAGGGGCTTGGGACACAGATACGCAGTATTTT. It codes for CASSQDPAGAWDTDTQYF.

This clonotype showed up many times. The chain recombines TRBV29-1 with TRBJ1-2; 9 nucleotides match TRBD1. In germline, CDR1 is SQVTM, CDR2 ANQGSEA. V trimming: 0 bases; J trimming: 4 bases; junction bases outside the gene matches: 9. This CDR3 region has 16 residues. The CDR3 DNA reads TGCAGCGTTGAAGACCCGGGACAGGGTAGTACCTATGGCTACACCTTC. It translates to CSVEDPGQGSTYGYTF.

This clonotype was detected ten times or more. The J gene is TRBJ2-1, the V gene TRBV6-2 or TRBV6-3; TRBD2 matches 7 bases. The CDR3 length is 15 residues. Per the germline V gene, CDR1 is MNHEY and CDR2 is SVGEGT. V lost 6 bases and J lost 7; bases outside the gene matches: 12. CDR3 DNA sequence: TGTGCCAGCAGAGCGAGACTAGCATCCCTGAATGAGCAGTTCTTC. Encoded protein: CASRARLASLNEQFF.

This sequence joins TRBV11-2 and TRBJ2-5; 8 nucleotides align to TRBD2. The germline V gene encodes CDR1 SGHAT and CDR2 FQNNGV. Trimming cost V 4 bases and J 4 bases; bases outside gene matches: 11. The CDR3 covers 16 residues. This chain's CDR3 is CASSSGLRGARETQYF. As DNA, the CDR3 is TGTGCCAGCAGCTCGGGGCTGCGGGGGGCTAGAGAGACCCAGTACTTC.

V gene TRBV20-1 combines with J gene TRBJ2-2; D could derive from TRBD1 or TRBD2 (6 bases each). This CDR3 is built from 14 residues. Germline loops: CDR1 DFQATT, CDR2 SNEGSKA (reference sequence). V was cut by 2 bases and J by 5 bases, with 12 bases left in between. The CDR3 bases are TGCAGTGCTAGATTGGGGGGCGGGACCGGGGAGCTGTTTTTT. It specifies CSARLGGGTGELFF.

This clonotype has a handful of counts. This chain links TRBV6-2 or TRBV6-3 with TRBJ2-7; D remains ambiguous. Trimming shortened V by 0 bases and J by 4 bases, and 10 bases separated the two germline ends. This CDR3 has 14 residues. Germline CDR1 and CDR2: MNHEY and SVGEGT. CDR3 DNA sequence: TGTGCCAGCAGTTACTCGATTGGTCTTTACGAGCAGTACGTC. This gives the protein CASSYSIGLYEQYV.

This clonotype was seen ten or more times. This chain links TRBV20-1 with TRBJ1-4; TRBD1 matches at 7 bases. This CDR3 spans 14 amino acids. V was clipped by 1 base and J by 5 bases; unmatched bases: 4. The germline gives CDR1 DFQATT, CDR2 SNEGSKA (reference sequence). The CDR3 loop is CSARVDRSNEKLFF. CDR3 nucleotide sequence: TGCAGTGCTAGAGTGGACAGGTCCAATGAAAAACTGTTTTTT.

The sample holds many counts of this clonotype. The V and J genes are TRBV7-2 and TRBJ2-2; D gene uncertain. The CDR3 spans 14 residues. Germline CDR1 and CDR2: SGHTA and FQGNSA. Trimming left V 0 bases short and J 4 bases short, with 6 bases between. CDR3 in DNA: TGTGCCAGCAGCTTAGCTCAAGGCACCGGGGAGCTGTTTTTT. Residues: CASSLAQGTGELFF.

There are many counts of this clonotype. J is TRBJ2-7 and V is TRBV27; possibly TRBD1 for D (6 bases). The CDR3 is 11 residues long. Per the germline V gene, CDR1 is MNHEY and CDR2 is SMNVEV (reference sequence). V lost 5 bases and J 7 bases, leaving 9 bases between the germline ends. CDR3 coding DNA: TGTGCCAGCAGTGAGGGGGAAGAGCAGTACTTC. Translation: CASSEGEEQYF.

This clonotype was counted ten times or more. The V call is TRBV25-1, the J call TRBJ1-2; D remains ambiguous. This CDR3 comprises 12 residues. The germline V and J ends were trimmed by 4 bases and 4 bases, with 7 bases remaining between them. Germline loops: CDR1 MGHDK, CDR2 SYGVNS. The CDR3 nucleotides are TGTGCCAGCAGTGCTAACCTCTATGGCTACACCTTC. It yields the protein CASSANLYGYTF.

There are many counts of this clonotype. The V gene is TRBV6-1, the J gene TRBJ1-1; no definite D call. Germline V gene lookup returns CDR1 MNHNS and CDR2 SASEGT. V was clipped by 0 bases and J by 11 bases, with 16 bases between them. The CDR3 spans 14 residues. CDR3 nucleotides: TGTGCCAGCAGTGAAGCGCTTGATTGGAGGGCTGCTTTCTTT. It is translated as CASSEALDWRAAFF.

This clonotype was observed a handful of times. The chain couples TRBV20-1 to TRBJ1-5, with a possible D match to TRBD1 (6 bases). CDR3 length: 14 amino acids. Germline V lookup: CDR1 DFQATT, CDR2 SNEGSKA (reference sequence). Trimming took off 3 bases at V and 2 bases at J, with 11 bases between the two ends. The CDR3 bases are TGCAGTGCTAGTGGGGCAGGGGGCAATCAGCCCCAGCATTTT. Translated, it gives CSASGAGGNQPQHF.

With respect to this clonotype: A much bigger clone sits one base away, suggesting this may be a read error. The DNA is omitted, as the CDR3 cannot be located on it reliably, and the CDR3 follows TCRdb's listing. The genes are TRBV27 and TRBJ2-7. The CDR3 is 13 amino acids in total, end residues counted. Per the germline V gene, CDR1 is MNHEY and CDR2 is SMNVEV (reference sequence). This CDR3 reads CASSSSSSHEQYF.

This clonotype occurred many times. CDR3 region: CAAGQGNNEQFF. The CDR3 DNA sequence: TGTGCCGCGGGACAGGGAAACAATGAGCAGTTCTTC. The chain couples TRBV24-1 to TRBJ2-1; 9 nucleotides line up with TRBD1. V lost 12 bases and J lost 5; bases outside the gene matches: 4. CDR1 is KGHDR, CDR2 SFDVKD, per germline. The CDR3 covers 12 residues.

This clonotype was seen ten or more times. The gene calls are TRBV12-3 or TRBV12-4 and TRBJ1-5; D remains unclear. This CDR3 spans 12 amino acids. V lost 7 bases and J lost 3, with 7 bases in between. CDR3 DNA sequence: TGTGCCAGCAACAGAGACAATCAGCCCCAGCATTTT. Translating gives CASNRDNQPQHF.

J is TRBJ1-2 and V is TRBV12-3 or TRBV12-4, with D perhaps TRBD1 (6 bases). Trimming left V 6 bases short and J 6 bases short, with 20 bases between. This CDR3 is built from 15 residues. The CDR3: CASSPGGRGFDGYTF. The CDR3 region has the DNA TGTGCCAGCAGCCCGGGCGGCAGGGGCTTTGATGGCTACACCTTC.

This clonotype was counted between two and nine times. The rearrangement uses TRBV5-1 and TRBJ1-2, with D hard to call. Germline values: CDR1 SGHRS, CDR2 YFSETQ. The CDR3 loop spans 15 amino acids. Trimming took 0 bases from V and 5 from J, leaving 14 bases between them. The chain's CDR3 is CASSLDGSGGYGYTF. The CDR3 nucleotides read TGCGCCAGCAGCTTGGACGGCTCCGGAGGGTATGGCTACACCTTC.

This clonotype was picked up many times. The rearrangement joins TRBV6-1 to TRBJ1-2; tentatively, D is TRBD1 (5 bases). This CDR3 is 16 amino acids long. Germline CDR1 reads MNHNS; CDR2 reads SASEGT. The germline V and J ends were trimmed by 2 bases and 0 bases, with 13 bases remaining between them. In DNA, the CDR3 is TGTGCCAGCAGTGAACAGGGCTACCCCGCTAACTATGGCTACACCTTC. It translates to CASSEQGYPANYGYTF.

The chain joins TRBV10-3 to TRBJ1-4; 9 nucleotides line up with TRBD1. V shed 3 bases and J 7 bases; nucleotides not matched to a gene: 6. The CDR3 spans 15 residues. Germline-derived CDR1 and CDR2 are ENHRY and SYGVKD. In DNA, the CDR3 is TGTGCCATCAGTGACTCCGGGACAGGGTTTGAAAAACTGTTTTTT. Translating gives CAISDSGTGFEKLFF.

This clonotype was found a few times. The CDR3 DNA is TGTGCCAGCAGCTTAGGACTAGTCGATGGCTACACCTTC. It yields the protein CASSLGLVDGYTF. The chain couples TRBV7-2 to TRBJ1-2; D is ambiguous. This CDR3 has 13 residues. Germline CDR1 and CDR2: SGHTA and FQGNSA. The V gene lost 1 base and the J gene lost 6 bases, with 9 bases spanning the gap.